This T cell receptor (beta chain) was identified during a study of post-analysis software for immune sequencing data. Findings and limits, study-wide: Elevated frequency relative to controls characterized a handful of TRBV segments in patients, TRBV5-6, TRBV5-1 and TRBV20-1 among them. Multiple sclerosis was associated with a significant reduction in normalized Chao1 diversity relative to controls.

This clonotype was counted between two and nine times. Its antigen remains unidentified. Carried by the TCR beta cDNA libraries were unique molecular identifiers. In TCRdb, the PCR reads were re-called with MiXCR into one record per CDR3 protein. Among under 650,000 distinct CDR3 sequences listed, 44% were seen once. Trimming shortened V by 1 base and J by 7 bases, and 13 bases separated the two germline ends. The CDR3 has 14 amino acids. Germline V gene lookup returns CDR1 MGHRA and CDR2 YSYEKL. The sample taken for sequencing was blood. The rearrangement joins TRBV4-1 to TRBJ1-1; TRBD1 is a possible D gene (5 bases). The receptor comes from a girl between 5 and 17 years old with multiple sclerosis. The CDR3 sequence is CASSQAGTPIEAFF. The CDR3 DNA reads TGCGCCAGCAGCCAAGCCGGGACCCCTATTGAAGCTTTCTTT.